This TCR beta chain is from a study of blood T cell repertoires in COVID-19. Study as a whole: Nucleic acid was either cDNA or gDNA, and it came from T cells, B-cell-depleted T cells, or PBMCs.

Participants were aged about 18 to 100 years from roughly 26 US areas. Cohorts were based on clinical histories the participants reported. This CDR3 spans 12 amino acids. Germline loops: CDR1 GTSNPN, CDR2 SVGIG (reference sequence). Trimming took 5 bases from V and 4 from J; bases not matched to a gene: 3. Using immunoSEQ multiplex PCR, the repertoire was profiled, and TCRdb retains in-frame clones only, with some absent. Among 250,000 to 300,000 clones listed, approximately 89% were seen once. This chain connects TRBV30 to TRBJ2-5, with 8 bases that match TRBD2. Sample: PBMCs or T cells enriched from blood (not recorded which). This sequence was found in a woman aged 55-75 years who had recovered from COVID-19. The CDR3 DNA is TGTGCCTGGGGACTAGCTTTAGAGACCCAGTACTTC. Translated, it gives CAWGLALETQYF.